The 31 T cell receptor beta chains reported below all come from one sample, sequenced in a study of cytomegalovirus exposure and HLA in healthy donors. Using immunoSEQ multiplex PCR, the repertoire was profiled, and TCRdb retains in-frame clones only, with some absent. This sample has approximately 280,000 clones, with around 87% found just once. The sequenced sample was PBMCs. The receptor source for this set is a woman younger than 30 in good health and CMV-seronegative.

The chain links TRBV11-2 to TRBJ2-3; the match to TRBD2 covers 14 bases. J was trimmed by 4 bases and V by 4 bases; bases with no gene match: 1. The CDR3 loop spans 15 amino acids. The germline V gene has CDR1 SGHAT and CDR2 FQNNGV. CDR3 in DNA: TGTGCCAGCAGCTCGGGACTAGCGGGAGCAGATACGCAGTATTTT. This translates into CASSSGLAGADTQYF.

The chain couples TRBV4-2 to TRBJ1-1, with a possible D match to TRBD1 (5 bases). V dropped 0 bases and J dropped 11 bases, with 22 bases sitting between them. This CDR3 contains 16 residues. The germline V gene encodes CDR1 LGHNA and CDR2 YNFKEQ. Written as DNA, the CDR3 is TGTGCCAGCAGCCAAGATCGAGTGGGGGGGACGTTCGGGGCTTTCTTT. Protein: CASSQDRVGGTFGAFF.

This chain connects TRBV15 to TRBJ2-7; the D gene is possibly TRBD1 (6 bases). CDR1 and CDR2 from the germline V gene are LNHNV and YYDKDF (reference sequence). V lost 1 base and J 2 bases, leaving 12 bases between the germline ends. The CDR3 extends over 15 amino acids. CDR3 sequence: CATSRAGRDTYEQYF. The CDR3 bases are TGTGCCACCAGCAGAGCAGGCAGGGACACCTACGAGCAGTACTTC.

The chain combines TRBV4-3 with TRBJ2-2; 8 positions agree with TRBD1. This CDR3 spans 14 amino acids. The J segment lost 5 bases and the V segment lost 4 bases, leaving 3 bases of the junction unmatched. Germline V gene data show CDR1 as LGHNA and CDR2 as YSLEER. The CDR3 here is CASSRQGSTGELFF. The CDR3 DNA follows: TGCGCCAGCAGCCGACAGGGGAGTACCGGGGAGCTGTTTTTT.

The chain couples TRBV10-3 to TRBJ1-5; D call uncertain. Trimming cost V 10 bases and J 0 bases, with 22 bases left between them. The germline V gene has CDR1 ENHRY and CDR2 SYGVKD. The CDR3 covers 17 residues. For the CDR3, the DNA is TGTGCCACCGGTCCCTCCGCGTTGGGCTATAGCAATCAGCCCCAGCATTTT. Translation gives CATGPSALGYSNQPQHF.

The chain carries TRBV28 and TRBJ2-1, with D hard to call. The CDR3 runs 13 residues. Trimming took 7 bases from V and 1 from J, leaving 8 bases between them. Germline V gives CDR1 MDHEN, CDR2 SYDVKM. The CDR3, as DNA: TGTGCCAGCATGCTCCAGTCCTACAATGAGCAGTTCTTC. Amino acid sequence: CASMLQSYNEQFF.

This clone was observed a handful of times. The chain has TRBV5-4 and TRBJ2-7; a possible D gene is TRBD2 (8 bases). The germline CDR1 and CDR2 sequences are SGHNT and YYREEE (reference sequence). The CDR3 is 16 residues long. V was pared by 1 base and J by 4 bases, with 18 bases between. For the CDR3, the DNA is TGTGCCAGCAGCTTGACGGGGGGGGACAGACCGTACGAGCAGTACTTC. This encodes CASSLTGGDRPYEQYF.

This clone occurred a few times. The chain is built from TRBV25-1 and TRBJ2-2; 7 nucleotides match TRBD1. Trimming took 1 base from V and 5 from J; bases not matched to a gene: 4. Germline assignment: CDR1 MGHDK and CDR2 SYGVNS. This CDR3 region has 15 residues. The DNA for the CDR3 is TGTGCCAGCAGTGAATTACAGGGGAAAACCGGGGAGCTGTTTTTT. As protein: CASSELQGKTGELFF.

V is TRBV2 and J is TRBJ1-2, with 8 bases aligning to TRBD1. The CDR3 sequence is 15 residues long. Germline CDR1 SNHLY, CDR2 FYNNEI. J lost 7 bases, V lost 0 bases, and 7 bases had no gene match. The CDR3 sequence is CASSEAPGGSGGYTF. The CDR3 DNA reads TGTGCCAGCAGTGAAGCGCCAGGGGGCTCGGGTGGCTACACCTTC.

This clone was seen only once. The chain employs TRBV5-4 and TRBJ2-7, with 9 positions matching TRBD2. V gave up 4 bases and J gave up 0 bases; unmatched junction bases: 8. Germline V gene lookup returns CDR1 SGHNT and CDR2 YYREEE (reference sequence). The CDR3 has 16 amino acids. The CDR3 nucleotides read TGTGCCAGCAGCCCACCCAAGACTAGCGGCTCCTACGAGCAGTACTTC. Protein: CASSPPKTSGSYEQYF. Variable domain in full (rest from reference TRBV5-4 and TRBJ2-7): ETGVTQSPTHLIKTRGQQVTLRCSSQSGHNTVSWYQQALGQGPQFIFQYYREEENGRGNFPPRFSGLQFPNYSSELNVNALELDDSALYLCASSPPKTSGSYEQYFGPGTRLTVT.

The V gene is TRBV18, the J gene TRBJ2-7; 7 nucleotides line up with TRBD1. Unmatched junction bases numbered 1, after V lost 3 bases and J lost 2 bases. The germline V gene has CDR1 KGHSH and CDR2 LQKENI. This CDR3 is built from 13 residues. The CDR3: CASSPGQTYEQYF. CDR3 sequence (DNA): TGTGCCAGCTCACCGGGACAGACCTACGAGCAGTACTTC. The variable domain in full, with the rest retrieved from reference TRBV18 and TRBJ2-7, is NAGVMQNPRHLVRRRGQEARLRCSPMKGHSHVYWYRQLPEEGLKFMVYLQKENIIDESGMPKERFSAEFPKEGPSILRIQQVVRGDSAAYFCASSPGQTYEQYFGPGTRLTVT.

CDR3 in DNA: TGCGCCAGCAGCTTGGGAGTGGGCTCCTTCTACGAGCAGTACTTC. The encoded protein is CASSLGVGSFYEQYF. This sequence joins TRBV5-1 and TRBJ2-7; D unclear. Germline V gives CDR1 SGHRS, CDR2 YFSETQ. Trimming removed 0 bases from V and 3 bases from J, with 13 bases in between. This CDR3 comprises 15 residues.

The chain employs TRBV6-6 and TRBJ2-5; TRBD1 might be the D (6 bases). The CDR3 is 14 residues long. V gave up 6 bases and J gave up 1 base, with 12 bases separating them. The V gene's germline CDR1 is MNHNY and CDR2 SVGAGI (reference sequence). As DNA, the CDR3 is TGTGCCAGCAGCGGGAAAGGGGGCCAAGAGACCCAGTACTTC. This encodes CASSGKGGQETQYF.

The rearrangement links TRBV9 to TRBJ2-3; D gene ambiguous. Trimming left V 0 bases short and J 5 bases short, with 7 bases between. This CDR3 spans 13 amino acids. Per the germline V gene, CDR1 is SGDLS and CDR2 is YYNGEE. CDR3 in DNA: TGTGCCAGCAGCGTAGCTCTAGAAGATACGCAGTATTTT. Translation: CASSVALEDTQYF.

The chain carries TRBV4-3 and TRBJ1-3; D gene uncertain. CDR1 and CDR2 (germline): LGHNA, YSLEER. Trimming removed 1 base at V and 4 bases at J, with 2 bases between. The CDR3 extends over 12 amino acids. The chain's CDR3 is CASSQAGNTIYF. CDR3 sequence (DNA): TGCGCCAGCAGCCAAGCGGGAAACACCATATATTTT.

This clone was observed a handful of times. This chain connects TRBV7-3 to TRBJ1-6, with 7 bases matching TRBD1. Germline trimming cut 5 bases from V and 9 bases from J; bases unmatched to any gene: 7. Germline V gives CDR1 SGHTA, CDR2 FQGTGA. CDR3 length: 14 residues. CDR3 coding DNA: TGTGCCAGCAGCCCGACAGGGAAGGGTTCACCCCTCCACTTT. Encoded protein: CASSPTGKGSPLHF.

J is TRBJ2-7 and V is TRBV5-4; 10 positions match TRBD1. This CDR3 contains 15 residues. J gave up 2 bases and V 6 bases, and 8 bases lay outside the gene matches. Per germline, CDR1 SGHNT and CDR2 YYREEE (reference sequence). The CDR3 protein is CASNRGGTGAYEQYF. CDR3 in DNA: TGTGCCAGCAACAGGGGTGGGACAGGGGCCTACGAGCAGTACTTC.

The chain is built from TRBV6-1 and TRBJ1-6; 7 bases are a match to TRBD1. Germline trimming cut 4 bases from V and 9 bases from J; bases unmatched to any gene: 9. The length of the CDR3 is 15 residues. Germline V gene data show CDR1 as MNHNS and CDR2 as SASEGT. The CDR3, as DNA: TGTGCCAGCAGTGGGGGACAGACCTATGGTTCACCCCTCCACTTT. Its translation is CASSGGQTYGSPLHF.

CDR3 in amino acids: CASSPRVTQETQYF. DNA for the CDR3: TGCGCCAGCAGCCCTCGCGTAACCCAAGAGACCCAGTACTTC. The chain couples TRBV4-3 to TRBJ2-5; D remains ambiguous. Trimming removed 4 bases from V and 1 base from J, with 10 bases in between. This CDR3 has 14 amino acids. Germline values: CDR1 LGHNA, CDR2 YSLEER.

This clone was observed a few times. The chain is built from TRBV5-6 and TRBJ1-6; TRBD1 aligns across 8 bases. This CDR3 has 14 residues. Germline CDR1 is SGHDT and CDR2 is YYEEEE. Trimming cost V 4 bases and J 11 bases; bases outside gene matches: 8. DNA for the CDR3: TGTGCCAGCAGCATTGGACAGGGCAGGACACCCCTCCACTTT. Protein sequence: CASSIGQGRTPLHF.

The chain joins TRBV2 to TRBJ2-3, with D possibly TRBD2 on 5 matching bases. This CDR3 has 15 amino acids. Per germline, CDR1 SNHLY and CDR2 FYNNEI. V lost 6 bases and J lost 1, with 14 bases in between. CDR3: CASRPSLRGTDTQYF. The DNA for the CDR3 is TGTGCCAGCAGGCCAAGCTTGAGGGGCACAGATACGCAGTATTTT.

This clone was picked up a small number of times. V usage is TRBV9 and J usage is TRBJ2-4; tentatively, D is TRBD2 (6 bases). The CDR3 contains 16 residues. The V end was cut by 0 bases, the J end by 7 bases, with 17 bases between. CDR1 and CDR2 from the germline V gene are SGDLS and YYNGEE. In nucleotides, the CDR3 is TGTGCCAGCAGCGTAGGTCAGGAGGGATTTATGAACATTCAGTACTTC. Amino acid sequence: CASSVGQEGFMNIQYF.

The chain has TRBV6-1 and TRBJ2-1; a weak D match, TRBD1 (6 bases). The CDR3 length is 15 residues. Germline loops: CDR1 MNHNS, CDR2 SASEGT. Trimming took 6 bases from V and 4 from J, leaving 16 bases between them. In DNA, the CDR3 is TGTGCCAGCAGGGAAAATGGACAGATGTACAATGAGCAGTTCTTC. It translates to CASRENGQMYNEQFF.

The chain joins TRBV5-4 to TRBJ2-5; weak D call: TRBD1 (6 bases). Trimming removed 5 bases at V and 3 bases at J, with 20 bases between. The CDR3 loop spans 16 amino acids. From germline, CDR1 is SGHNT and CDR2 YYREEE (reference sequence). The CDR3 spells CASSRQGPLREETQYF. The CDR3, as DNA: TGTGCCAGCAGTCGCCAGGGGCCCCTTAGAGAAGAGACCCAGTACTTC.

The chain couples TRBV9 to TRBJ2-5; 7 bases are a match to TRBD2. Germline CDR1 reads SGDLS; CDR2 reads YYNGEE. CDR3 size: 15 residues. V lost 0 bases and J lost 5; bases outside the gene matches: 7. The CDR3 region has the DNA TGTGCCAGCAGCGTAGGGACTAGGGGAAGGGAGACCCAGTACTTC. Translating gives CASSVGTRGRETQYF. Together with reference TRBV9 and TRBJ2-5, the CDR3 gives the full variable domain: DSGVTQTPKHLITATGQRVTLRCSPRSGDLSVYWYQQSLDQGLQFLIQYYNGEERAKGNILERFSAQQFPDLHSELNLSSLELGDSALYFCASSVGTRGRETQYFGPGTRLLVL.

The chain uses TRBV5-1 and TRBJ2-1; the D gene is possibly TRBD2 (5 bases). The CDR3 extends over 13 amino acids. Trimming shortened V by 0 bases and J by 8 bases, and 9 bases separated the two germline ends. Germline CDR1 reads SGHRS; CDR2 reads YFSETQ. CDR3: CASSLESGYEQFF. The CDR3 nucleotides are TGCGCCAGCAGCTTGGAATCGGGGTATGAGCAGTTCTTC. Variable domain in full (rest from reference TRBV5-1 and TRBJ2-1): KAGVTQTPRYLIKTRGQQVTLSCSPISGHRSVSWYQQTPGQGLQFLFEYFSETQRNKGNFPGRFSGRQFSNSRSEMNVSTLELGDSALYLCASSLESGYEQFFGPGTRLTVL.

J is TRBJ1-5 and V is TRBV27; tentatively, D is TRBD1 (5 bases). Trimming shortened V by 4 bases and J by 1 base, and 11 bases separated the two germline ends. The V gene's germline CDR1 is MNHEY and CDR2 SMNVEV (reference sequence). This CDR3 region has 15 residues. This CDR3 reads CASSSEGISNQPQHF. DNA for the CDR3: TGTGCCAGCAGTTCGGAGGGGATCAGCAATCAGCCCCAGCATTTT.

This clone came up once. The rearrangement joins TRBV4-2 to TRBJ1-3, with a possible D match to TRBD1 (5 bases). Germline-derived CDR1 and CDR2 are LGHNA and YNFKEQ. The V gene lost 3 bases and the J gene lost 2 bases, with 20 bases spanning the gap. The CDR3 spans 18 residues. This chain's CDR3 is CASSQEPRGVTTGNTIYF. CDR3 DNA: TGTGCCAGCAGCCAGGAGCCTCGGGGGGTCACAACTGGAAACACCATATATTTT.

This clone was detected only a few times. J is TRBJ1-2 and V is TRBV9; 8 bases line up with TRBD1. The junction had 5 bases not matched to a gene; V was cut back by 0 bases and J by 4 bases. The CDR3 is made up of 15 amino acids. CDR1 SGDLS and CDR2 YYNGEE come from the germline V gene. The CDR3 sequence: CASSVGQGASYGYTF. In nucleotides, the CDR3 is TGTGCCAGCAGCGTAGGGCAGGGGGCGAGCTATGGCTACACCTTC.

The J gene is TRBJ2-5, the V gene TRBV9, with 12 bases matching TRBD2. This CDR3 region has 19 residues. The V segment lost 0 bases and the J segment 0 bases; nucleotides outside the gene matches: 9. Germline V gene sequence: CDR1 SGDLS, CDR2 YYNGEE. CDR3 DNA sequence: TGTGCCAGCAGCGTAGGAACCCCGACTAGCGGGAGCCACCAAGAGACCCAGTACTTC. Its translation: CASSVGTPTSGSHQETQYF.

This clone was seen at least ten times. V usage is TRBV6-1 and J usage is TRBJ1-1; TRBD1 matches at 7 bases. The CDR3 spans 16 residues. J lost 0 bases, V lost 1 base, and 5 bases had no gene match. Germline CDR1 MNHNS, CDR2 SASEGT. CDR3 bases: TGTGCCAGCAGTGAAGAGGGACAGACCATGAACACTGAAGCTTTCTTT. It encodes CASSEEGQTMNTEAFF.